Reported below is one T cell receptor beta chain. Its antigen is as yet unknown. These data belong to a study of T cell responses to AZD1222 COVID-19 vaccine. Study in general: Analyses pooled second doses at about 4 or about 12 weeks. Study-wide points: Sampling that yielded the repertoires occurred only after the peak T cell response. Among the donors, most were white British and more were female, and clonal diversity was possibly underestimated.

Measured with immunoSEQ multiplex PCR; TCRdb has only the in-frame clones, and not every one. Of some 130,000 clones listed, around 90% are singletons. This sequence was found in an adult in good health. The specimen was peripheral blood, collected on day 0 of AZD1222 vaccination.

The CDR3 bases are TGTGCCAGCAGCTGGGACAGGAAAAGTGAAGCTTTCTTT. Its translation: CASSWDRKSEAFF. The chain is built from TRBV27 and TRBJ1-1; TRBD1 aligns across 8 bases. In germline, CDR1 is MNHEY, CDR2 SMNVEV (reference sequence). With V trimmed by 6 bases and J by 7 bases, 7 bases remained unmatched. This CDR3 has 13 amino acids.